The 20 T cell receptor beta chains listed next were all sequenced from one sample in a study of cytomegalovirus exposure and HLA in healthy donors. PCR involved 60 Vbeta and 13 Jbeta primers. The method was immunoSEQ multiplex PCR; TCRdb's version includes in-frame clones alone and lacks a portion of them. The table lists about 120,000 clones, 74% of them singletons. The specimen was PBMCs. These receptors were taken from a human donor in good health.

The chain carries TRBV7-2 and TRBJ2-1; 10 nucleotides agree with TRBD1. The V and J ends lost 4 bases and 3 bases, in that order; junction bases with no gene match: 12. Germline-derived CDR1 and CDR2 are SGHTA and FQGNSA. The CDR3 length is 18 residues. The CDR3, as DNA: TGTGCCAGCAGCTCCGCCCGTCCGGGACAGGGGCACTACAATGAGCAGTTCTTC. This encodes CASSSARPGQGHYNEQFF.

The V gene is TRBV29-1, the J gene TRBJ2-5; 8 bases line up with TRBD2. The germline CDR1 and CDR2 sequences are SQVTM and ANQGSEA. The V and J ends lost 4 bases and 4 bases, in that order; junction bases with no gene match: 8. The CDR3 consists of 14 residues. CDR3 nucleotides: TGCAGCGTTGTGCTCGGCGCGGGGGGAGAGACCCAGTACTTC. Its protein product is CSVVLGAGGETQYF. Looking up the rest from reference TRBV29-1 and TRBJ2-5 gives the full variable domain: SAVISQKPSRDICQRGTSLTIQCQVDSQVTMMFWYRQQPGQSLTLIATANQGSEATYESGFVIDKFPISRPNLTFSTLTVSNMSPEDSSIYLCSVVLGAGGETQYFGPGTRLLVL.

There are a few counts of this clone. The J gene is TRBJ1-1, the V gene TRBV19; a weak D match, TRBD1 (6 bases). Trimming cost V 7 bases and J 4 bases, with 16 bases left between them. Germline CDR1 is LNHDA and CDR2 is SQIVND (reference sequence). The CDR3 covers 14 residues. The CDR3 bases are TGTGCCAGTATGCAGGGGAATTCGGGCACTGAAGCTTTCTTT. It specifies CASMQGNSGTEAFF.

The chain uses TRBV19 and TRBJ2-2; D is perhaps TRBD1 (6 bases). Germline lookup yields CDR1 LNHDA and CDR2 SQIVND (reference sequence). This CDR3 spans 16 amino acids. V was cut by 6 bases and J by 1 base, with 15 bases left in between. Written as DNA, the CDR3 is TGTGCCAGTAGCGACTCCAGGGGAAAGAACACCGGGGAGCTGTTTTTT. This codes for CASSDSRGKNTGELFF.

Note on this clone: At one boundary the junction diverges from the germline segment, which might be a read error. The gene calls are TRBV6-6 and TRBJ1-2, with a weak D call TRBD1 (5 bases). The CDR3 has 12 amino acids. Germline CDR1 reads MNHNY; CDR2 reads SVGAGI (reference sequence). CDR3 DNA sequence: TGTGCCAGCAGTTACTCGATGGGGCCCCTAGCCTTC. Translated, it gives CASSYSMGPLAF.

This clone has a single count. This sequence joins TRBV2 and TRBJ1-1; 8 nucleotides match TRBD1. V trimming: 6 bases; J trimming: 3 bases; junction bases outside the gene matches: 3. Germline V lookup: CDR1 SNHLY, CDR2 FYNNEI. The CDR3 extends over 13 amino acids. The CDR3 DNA reads as TGTGCCAGCAGGTTGGACAGGGACACTGAAGCTTTCTTT. Amino acids: CASRLDRDTEAFF.

This sequence joins TRBV6-5 and TRBJ1-5; 7 positions agree with TRBD1. The length of the CDR3 is 15 residues. With 7 bases clipped from V and 1 base from J, the junction kept 7 bases outside the gene matches. Germline-derived CDR1 and CDR2 are MNHEY and SVGAGI. CDR3 DNA: TGTGCCAGCAACCCGACAGGGACGAGCAATCAGCCCCAGCATTTT. This codes for CASNPTGTSNQPQHF.

About this clone itself: In the same sample, other DNA sequences code for this CDR3. The chain joins TRBV29-1 to TRBJ2-3; 7 bases match TRBD1. CDR3 length equals 11 residues. From germline, CDR1 is SQVTM and CDR2 ANQGSEA. J gave up 6 bases and V 6 bases, and 3 bases lay outside the gene matches. CDR3 residues: CSVDRADTQYF. CDR3 coding DNA: TGCAGCGTCGACAGGGCTGATACGCAGTATTTT.

The rearrangement uses TRBV5-1 and TRBJ1-4; 9 bases are a match to TRBD1. The ends lost 4 bases at V and 0 bases at J; junction bases unmatched: 7. Germline assignment: CDR1 SGHRS and CDR2 YFSETQ. The CDR3 is 17 amino acids. CDR3 sequence (DNA): TGCGCCAGCAGCCCGGGACAGGGAGGTGCAACTAATGAAAAACTGTTTTTT. Protein product: CASSPGQGGATNEKLFF. Together with reference TRBV5-1 and TRBJ1-4, the CDR3 gives the full variable domain: KAGVTQTPRYLIKTRGQQVTLSCSPISGHRSVSWYQQTPGQGLQFLFEYFSETQRNKGNFPGRFSGRQFSNSRSEMNVSTLELGDSALYLCASSPGQGGATNEKLFFGSGTQLSVL.

In its sample, this clone was seen a few times. The gene calls are TRBV7-2 and TRBJ2-7; D is perhaps TRBD2 (5 bases). The CDR3 is 15 residues long. V was trimmed by 1 base and J by 3 bases, leaving 13 bases between them. Germline V gives CDR1 SGHTA, CDR2 FQGNSA. CDR3 region: CASSLGSRRVYEQYF. CDR3 in DNA: TGTGCCAGCAGCTTAGGAAGCAGGCGGGTCTACGAGCAGTACTTC.

Only one count was recorded for this clone. The J gene is TRBJ2-7, the V gene TRBV5-5; 7 bases fit TRBD1. The CDR3 covers 15 residues. V lost 2 bases and J lost 3; bases outside the gene matches: 8. CDR1 is SGHKS, CDR2 YYEKEE, per germline (reference sequence). This CDR3 reads CASSLGDRVLYEQYF. DNA of the CDR3: TGTGCCAGCAGCTTAGGAGACAGGGTTCTCTACGAGCAGTACTTC. The variable domain in full, completed from reference TRBV5-5 and TRBJ2-7, reads DAGVTQSPTHLIKTRGQQVTLRCSPISGHKSVSWYQQVLGQGPQFIFQYYEKEERGRGNFPDRFSARQFPNYSSELNVNALLLGDSALYLCASSLGDRVLYEQYFGPGTRLTVT.

This chain uses TRBV7-9 with TRBJ1-2; 10 bases match TRBD1. Germline V gene lookup returns CDR1 SEHNR and CDR2 FQNEAQ (reference sequence). With 7 bases clipped from V and 13 bases from J, the junction kept 15 bases outside the gene matches. This CDR3 contains 14 residues. The CDR3 spells CASTTNWGDRGVTF. As DNA, the CDR3 is TGTGCCAGCACCACAAACTGGGGGGACAGGGGTGTCACCTTC. Filled out from reference TRBV7-9 and TRBJ1-2, the complete variable domain reads DTGVSQNPRHKITKRGQNVTFRCDPISEHNRLYWYRQTLGQGPEFLTYFQNEAQLEKSRLLSDRFSAERPKGSFSTLEIQRTEQGDSAMYLCASTTNWGDRGVTFGSGTRLTVV.

This clone was seen a few times. The chain has TRBV28 and TRBJ1-5; D is possibly TRBD1 (5 bases). The CDR3 extends over 17 amino acids. Germline V gene data show CDR1 as MDHEN and CDR2 as SYDVKM. The germline V and J ends were trimmed by 0 bases and 0 bases, with 12 bases remaining between them. The CDR3 region has the DNA TGTGCCAGCAGTTTATGGGGGCCAGGTAATAGCAATCAGCCCCAGCATTTT. As protein: CASSLWGPGNSNQPQHF.

The sample holds one count of this clone. The chain recombines TRBV2 with TRBJ2-7; 8 positions agree with TRBD2. Germline V gives CDR1 SNHLY, CDR2 FYNNEI. CDR3 length: 13 residues. V was clipped by 7 bases and J by 1 base; unmatched bases: 3. CDR3 region: CASISGRSYEQYF. The CDR3 DNA reads as TGTGCCAGCATCAGCGGGAGATCCTACGAGCAGTACTTC.

This chain's CDR3 is CASELREGTGELFF. CDR3 nucleotide sequence: TGTGCCAGCGAGCTCCGGGAGGGCACCGGGGAGCTGTTTTTT. This chain connects TRBV2 to TRBJ2-2, with 8 bases identical to TRBD2. The CDR3 totals 14 residues. Looked up from germline, CDR1 is SNHLY and CDR2 is FYNNEI. J was trimmed by 4 bases and V by 8 bases; bases with no gene match: 6.

The rearrangement uses TRBV6-6 and TRBJ2-3; no reliable D call. V was pared by 8 bases and J by 6 bases, with 12 bases between. The V gene's germline CDR1 is MNHNY and CDR2 SVGAGI (reference sequence). The CDR3 is 12 amino acids. CDR3: CASSIGADTQYF. In DNA, the CDR3 is TGTGCCAGCTCCATTGGTGCGGATACGCAGTATTTT.

The chain uses TRBV7-2 and TRBJ1-5; D unclear. The germline V gene encodes CDR1 SGHTA and CDR2 FQGNSA. V dropped 1 base and J dropped 4 bases, with 5 bases sitting between them. This CDR3 is built from 13 residues. This CDR3 is CASSLGENQPQHF. For the CDR3, the DNA is TGTGCCAGCAGCTTAGGGGAGAATCAGCCCCAGCATTTT.

This clone came up a few times. The chain links TRBV18 to TRBJ1-3, with 8 positions matching TRBD1. The CDR3 covers 15 residues. Germline loops: CDR1 KGHSH, CDR2 LQKENI. Trimming cost V 1 base and J 4 bases; bases outside gene matches: 3. CDR3 residues: CASSPLDRGGNTIYF. The CDR3 DNA reads TGTGCCAGCTCACCACTAGACAGGGGCGGAAACACCATATATTTT.

This chain links TRBV11-2 with TRBJ2-5; 9 bases match TRBD1. This CDR3 has 16 amino acids. The junction had 8 bases not matched to a gene; V was cut back by 4 bases and J by 2 bases. Germline-derived CDR1 and CDR2 are SGHAT and FQNNGV. The CDR3, as DNA: TGTGCCAGCAGCTCTCTACAGGGGGCCCTACAAGAGACCCAGTACTTC. Its translation: CASSSLQGALQETQYF.

The gene calls are TRBV5-1 and TRBJ2-2; 7 bases are shared with TRBD1. The CDR3 contains 16 residues. The ends lost 0 bases at V and 5 bases at J; junction bases unmatched: 7. Germline V gives CDR1 SGHRS, CDR2 YFSETQ. CDR3 amino acids: CASSLGQQGRTGELFF. CDR3 DNA sequence: TGCGCCAGCAGCTTGGGACAACAGGGGCGGACCGGGGAGCTGTTTTTT.